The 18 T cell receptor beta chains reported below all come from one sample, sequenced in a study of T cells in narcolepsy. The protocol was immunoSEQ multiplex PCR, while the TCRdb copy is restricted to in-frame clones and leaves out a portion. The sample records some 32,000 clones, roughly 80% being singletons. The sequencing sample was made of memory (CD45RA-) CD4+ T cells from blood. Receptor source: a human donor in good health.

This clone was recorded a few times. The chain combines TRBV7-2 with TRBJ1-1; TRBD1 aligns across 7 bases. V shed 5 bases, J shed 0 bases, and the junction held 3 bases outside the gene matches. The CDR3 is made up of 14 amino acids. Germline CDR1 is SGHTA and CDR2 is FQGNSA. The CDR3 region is CASSPGGMNTEAFF. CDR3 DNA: TGTGCCAGCAGCCCAGGGGGAATGAACACTGAAGCTTTCTTT. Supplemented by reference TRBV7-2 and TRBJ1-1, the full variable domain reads GAGVSQSPSNKVTEKGKDVELRCDPISGHTALYWYRQSLGQGLEFLIYFQGNSAPDKSGLPSDRFSAERTGGSVSTLTIQRTQQEDSAVYLCASSPGGMNTEAFFGQGTRLTVV.

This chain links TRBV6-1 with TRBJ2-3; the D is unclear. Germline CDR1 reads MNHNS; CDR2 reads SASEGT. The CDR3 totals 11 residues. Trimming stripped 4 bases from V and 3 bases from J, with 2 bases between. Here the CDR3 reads CASSVTDTQYF. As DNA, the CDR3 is TGTGCCAGCAGTGTTACAGATACGCAGTATTTT.

The CDR3 DNA follows: TGCGCCAGCAGCCCTACGCGGCCAGGGGATCCCACAGATACGCAGTATTTT. It translates to CASSPTRPGDPTDTQYF. The rearrangement links TRBV5-1 to TRBJ2-3; D is perhaps TRBD1 (6 bases). The CDR3 is made up of 17 amino acids. V lost 4 bases to trimming and J lost 2 bases, with 20 bases between them. Germline assignment: CDR1 SGHRS and CDR2 YFSETQ.

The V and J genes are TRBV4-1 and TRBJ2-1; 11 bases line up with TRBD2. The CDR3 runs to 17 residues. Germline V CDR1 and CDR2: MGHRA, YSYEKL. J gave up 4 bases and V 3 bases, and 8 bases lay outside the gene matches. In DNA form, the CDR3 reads TGCGCCAGCAGCCAGGACCTAACTAGCGGGGGATACAATGAGCAGTTCTTC. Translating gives CASSQDLTSGGYNEQFF.

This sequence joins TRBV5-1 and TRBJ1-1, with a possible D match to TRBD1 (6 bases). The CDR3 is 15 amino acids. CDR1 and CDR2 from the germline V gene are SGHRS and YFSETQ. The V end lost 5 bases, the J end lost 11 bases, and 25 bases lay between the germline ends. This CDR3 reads CASRAETGGFSGAFF. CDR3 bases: TGCGCCAGCAGGGCCGAGACAGGAGGCTTTAGTGGTGCTTTCTTT.

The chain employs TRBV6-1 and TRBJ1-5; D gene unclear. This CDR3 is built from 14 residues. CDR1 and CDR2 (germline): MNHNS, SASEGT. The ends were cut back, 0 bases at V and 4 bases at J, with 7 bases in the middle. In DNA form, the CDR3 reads TGTGCCAGCAGTGAAGCGCTTGGGAATCAGCCCCAGCATTTT. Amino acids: CASSEALGNQPQHF.

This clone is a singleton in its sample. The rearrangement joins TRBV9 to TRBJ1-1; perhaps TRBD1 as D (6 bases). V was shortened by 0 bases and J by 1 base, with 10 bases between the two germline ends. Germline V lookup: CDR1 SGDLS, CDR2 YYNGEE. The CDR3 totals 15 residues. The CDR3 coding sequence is TGTGCCAGCAGCGTAGAGGGGGTGGAGAACACTGAAGCTTTCTTT. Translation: CASSVEGVENTEAFF.

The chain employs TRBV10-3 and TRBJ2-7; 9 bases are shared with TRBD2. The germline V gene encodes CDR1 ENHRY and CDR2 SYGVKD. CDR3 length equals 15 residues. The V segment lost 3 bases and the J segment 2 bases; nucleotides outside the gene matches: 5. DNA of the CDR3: TGTGCCATCAGTGATAGAGTAGCGGGAGCCTACGAGCAGTACTTC. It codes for CAISDRVAGAYEQYF.

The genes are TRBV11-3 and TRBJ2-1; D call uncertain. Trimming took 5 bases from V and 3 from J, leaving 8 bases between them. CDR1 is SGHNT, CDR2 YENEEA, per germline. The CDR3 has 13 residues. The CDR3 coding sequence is TGTGCCAGCAGCCCGTCTAGCTACAATGAGCAGTTCTTC. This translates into CASSPSSYNEQFF.

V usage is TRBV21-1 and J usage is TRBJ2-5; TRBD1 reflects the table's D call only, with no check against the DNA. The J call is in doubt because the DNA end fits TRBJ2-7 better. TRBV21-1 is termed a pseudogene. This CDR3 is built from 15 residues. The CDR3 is CASSTIKAGNYEQYF. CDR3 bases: TGTGCCAGCAGCACAATTAAGGCAGGGAACTACGAGCAGTACTTC.

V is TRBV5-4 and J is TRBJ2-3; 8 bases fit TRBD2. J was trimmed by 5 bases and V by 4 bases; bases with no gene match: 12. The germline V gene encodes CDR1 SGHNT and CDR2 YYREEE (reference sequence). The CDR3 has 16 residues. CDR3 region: CASSPSGASGGDTQYF. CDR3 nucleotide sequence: TGTGCCAGCAGCCCATCGGGCGCCAGCGGGGGAGATACGCAGTATTTT.

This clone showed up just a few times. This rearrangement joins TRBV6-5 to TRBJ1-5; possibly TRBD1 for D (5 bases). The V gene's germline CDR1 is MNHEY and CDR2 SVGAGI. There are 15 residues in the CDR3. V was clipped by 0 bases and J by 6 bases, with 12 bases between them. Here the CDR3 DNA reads TGTGCCAGCAGTTACTCCGGGACGGGGGGTCAGCCCCAGCATTTT. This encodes CASSYSGTGGQPQHF.

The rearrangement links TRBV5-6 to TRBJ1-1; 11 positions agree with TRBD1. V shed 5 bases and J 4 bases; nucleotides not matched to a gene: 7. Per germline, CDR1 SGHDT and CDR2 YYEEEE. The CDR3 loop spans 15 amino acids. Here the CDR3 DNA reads TGTGCCAGCAGGCAGGCGGGGACAGGGGGCACTGAAGCTTTCTTT. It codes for CASRQAGTGGTEAFF. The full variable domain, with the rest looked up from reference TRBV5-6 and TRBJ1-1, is DAGVTQSPTHLIKTRGQQVTLRCSPKSGHDTVSWYQQALGQGPQFIFQYYEEEERQRGNFPDRFSGHQFPNYSSELNVNALLLGDSALYLCASRQAGTGGTEAFFGQGTRLTVV.

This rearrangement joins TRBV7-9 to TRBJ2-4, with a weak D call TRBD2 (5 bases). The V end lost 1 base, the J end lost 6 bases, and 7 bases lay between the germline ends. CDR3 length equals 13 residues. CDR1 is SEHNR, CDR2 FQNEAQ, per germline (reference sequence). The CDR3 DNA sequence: TGTGCCAGCAGCTTAGTTGCGGGAAACATTCAGTACTTC. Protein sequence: CASSLVAGNIQYF.

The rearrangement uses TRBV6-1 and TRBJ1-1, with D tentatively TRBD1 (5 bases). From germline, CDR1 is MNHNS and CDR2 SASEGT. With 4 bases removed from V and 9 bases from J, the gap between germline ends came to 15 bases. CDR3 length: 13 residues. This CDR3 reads CASSVGPRAQAFF. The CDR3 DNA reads TGTGCCAGCAGTGTAGGTCCCAGGGCCCAAGCTTTCTTT.

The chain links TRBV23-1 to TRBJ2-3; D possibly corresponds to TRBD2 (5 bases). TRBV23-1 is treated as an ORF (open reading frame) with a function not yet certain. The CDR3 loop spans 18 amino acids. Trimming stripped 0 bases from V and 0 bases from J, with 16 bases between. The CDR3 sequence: CASSQSVLSGTSTDTQYF. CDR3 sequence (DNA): TGCGCCAGCAGTCAATCCGTATTGAGCGGCACTAGCACAGATACGCAGTATTTT.

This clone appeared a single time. CDR3 sequence (DNA): TGTGCCAGCACCGGACGAGACAGGGCAAAAAAAGAAGCTTTCTTT. Encoded protein: CASTGRDRAKKEAFF. The chain recombines TRBV2 with TRBJ1-1; 7 nucleotides match TRBD1. Germline V gene lookup returns CDR1 SNHLY and CDR2 FYNNEI. The V segment lost 7 bases and the J segment 8 bases; nucleotides outside the gene matches: 16. This CDR3 comprises 15 residues.

The CDR3 nucleotides read TGCGCCAGCAGCTCCAAAGGACAGGGACTATTGAACACTGAAGCTTTCTTT. This gives the protein CASSSKGQGLLNTEAFF. The genes are TRBV5-1 and TRBJ1-1, with 8 bases lining up with TRBD1. CDR1 SGHRS and CDR2 YFSETQ come from the germline V gene. J gave up 0 bases and V 3 bases, and 10 bases lay outside the gene matches. The CDR3 consists of 17 residues.